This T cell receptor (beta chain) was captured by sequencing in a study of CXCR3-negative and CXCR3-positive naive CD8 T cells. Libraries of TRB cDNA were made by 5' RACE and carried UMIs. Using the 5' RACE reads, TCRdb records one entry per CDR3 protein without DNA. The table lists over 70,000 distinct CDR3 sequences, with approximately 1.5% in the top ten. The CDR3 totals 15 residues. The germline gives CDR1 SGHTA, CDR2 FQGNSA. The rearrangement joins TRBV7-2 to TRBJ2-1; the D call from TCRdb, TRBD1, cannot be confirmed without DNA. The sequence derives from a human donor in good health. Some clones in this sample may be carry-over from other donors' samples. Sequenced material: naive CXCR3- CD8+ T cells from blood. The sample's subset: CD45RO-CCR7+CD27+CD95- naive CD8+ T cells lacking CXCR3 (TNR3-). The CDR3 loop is CASSFRTGVRNEQFF.